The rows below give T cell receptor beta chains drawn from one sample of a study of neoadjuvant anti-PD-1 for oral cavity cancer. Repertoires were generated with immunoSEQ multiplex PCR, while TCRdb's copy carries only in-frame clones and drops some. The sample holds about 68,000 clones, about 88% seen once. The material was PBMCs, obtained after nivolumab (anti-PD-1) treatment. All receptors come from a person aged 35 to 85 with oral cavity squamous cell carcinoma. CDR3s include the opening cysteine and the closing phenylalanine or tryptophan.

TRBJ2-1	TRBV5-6	CASSTGASVYNEQFF
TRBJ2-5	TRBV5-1	CASSLGGTGVETQYF
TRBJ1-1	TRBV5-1	CASSLGPGSTEAFF
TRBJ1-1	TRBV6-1	CASSERVGMHTEAFF
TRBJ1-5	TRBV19	CASSMSSTPNQPQHF
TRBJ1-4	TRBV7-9	CASSLQGTLNEKLFF
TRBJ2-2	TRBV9	CASSPRQGGTGELFF
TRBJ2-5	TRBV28	CASSYGGSGIQETQYF
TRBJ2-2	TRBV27	CASSLKGQGRTGELFF
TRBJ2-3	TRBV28	CASSPTDTQYF
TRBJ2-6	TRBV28	CASSLVAGDAVGANVLTF
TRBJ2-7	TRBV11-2	CASSHTLAFISYEQYF
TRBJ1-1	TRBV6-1	CASRDHIGGEAFF
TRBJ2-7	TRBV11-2	CASSFSAGMSSYEQYF
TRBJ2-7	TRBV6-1	CASSKGGAGALREQYF